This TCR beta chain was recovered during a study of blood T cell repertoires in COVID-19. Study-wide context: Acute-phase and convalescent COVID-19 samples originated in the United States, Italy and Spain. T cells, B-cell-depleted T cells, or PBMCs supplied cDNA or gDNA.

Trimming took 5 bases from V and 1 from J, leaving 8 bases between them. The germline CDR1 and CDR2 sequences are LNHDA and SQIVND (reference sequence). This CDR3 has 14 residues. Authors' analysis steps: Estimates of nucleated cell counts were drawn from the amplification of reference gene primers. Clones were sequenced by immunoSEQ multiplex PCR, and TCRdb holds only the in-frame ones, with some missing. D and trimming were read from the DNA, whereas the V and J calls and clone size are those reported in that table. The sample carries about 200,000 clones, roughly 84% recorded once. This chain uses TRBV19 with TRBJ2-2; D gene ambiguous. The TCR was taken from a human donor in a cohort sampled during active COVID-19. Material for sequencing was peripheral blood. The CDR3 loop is CASSSNMNTGELFF. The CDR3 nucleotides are TGTGCCAGTAGTTCGAACATGAACACCGGGGAGCTGTTTTTT.